The 23 T cell receptor beta chains listed next were all sequenced from one sample in a study of cytomegalovirus exposure and HLA in healthy donors. Using immunoSEQ multiplex PCR, the repertoire was profiled, and TCRdb retains in-frame clones only, with some absent. The data contain about 140,000 clones, approximately 93% of them seen just once; the ten biggest clones take up approximately 0.7%. The sequenced sample consisted of PBMCs. These receptors originate from a man between 18 and 35 years old in good health and CMV-seronegative.

This rearrangement joins TRBV25-1 to TRBJ1-1; TRBD1 aligns across 7 bases. Germline V gene sequence: CDR1 MGHDK, CDR2 SYGVNS. Trimming cost V 6 bases and J 11 bases; bases outside gene matches: 12. The CDR3 has 13 amino acids. As DNA, the CDR3 is TGTGCCAGCAGAGTCTTAGGGGGCACTAGGGCTTTCTTT. Protein: CASRVLGGTRAFF.

This chain connects TRBV14 to TRBJ2-6; no clear D gene. This CDR3 comprises 13 residues. CDR1 SGHDN and CDR2 FVKESK come from the germline V gene. V shed 6 bases and J shed 0 bases, with 3 bases lying between them. The CDR3 DNA reads as TGTGCCAGCAGTCGCTCTGGGGCCAACGTCCTGACTTTC. It codes for CASSRSGANVLTF.

The V gene is TRBV5-1, the J gene TRBJ2-3, with 14 bases fitting TRBD2. The CDR3 totals 20 residues. From germline, CDR1 is SGHRS and CDR2 YFSETQ. V trimming: 4 bases; J trimming: 2 bases; junction bases outside the gene matches: 15. This chain's CDR3 is CASSTGTSGRPFTNTDTQYF. The CDR3 bases are TGCGCCAGCAGCACCGGGACTAGCGGGAGACCCTTTACTAACACAGATACGCAGTATTTT.

The chain couples TRBV30 to TRBJ2-1; D unclear. The CDR3 has 13 residues. The V end lost 2 bases, the J end lost 5 bases, and 10 bases lay between the germline ends. Germline CDR1 GTSNPN, CDR2 SVGIG (reference sequence). In DNA, the CDR3 is TGTGCCTGGAGTAGCCAGGCGAACAATGAGCAGTTCTTC. Its protein is CAWSSQANNEQFF.

V gene TRBV4-2 combines with J gene TRBJ2-3; TRBD2 might be the D (7 bases). Germline CDR1 is LGHNA and CDR2 is YNFKEQ. The CDR3 consists of 14 residues. V lost 4 bases and J 4 bases, leaving 12 bases between the germline ends. CDR3: CASSPREGADTQYF. The CDR3 bases are TGTGCCAGCAGCCCCAGGGAGGGGGCAGATACGCAGTATTTT.

This clone has a handful of counts. V gene TRBV19 combines with J gene TRBJ1-2; tentative D call: TRBD1 (6 bases). Trimming stripped 1 base from V and 6 bases from J, with 9 bases between. The CDR3 sequence is 13 residues long. Germline assignment: CDR1 LNHDA and CDR2 SQIVND (reference sequence). The CDR3 sequence is CASSIARGDGYTF. Written as DNA, the CDR3 is TGTGCCAGTAGTATAGCCAGGGGTGATGGCTACACCTTC.

V usage is TRBV7-9 and J usage is TRBJ1-2; TRBD1 matches 7 bases. V was pared by 1 base and J by 0 bases, with 5 bases of the junction left unmatched. Germline V gene sequence: CDR1 SEHNR, CDR2 FQNEAQ (reference sequence). The CDR3 runs 16 residues. CDR3 protein: CASSLVLTGSNYGYTF. DNA for the CDR3: TGTGCCAGCAGCTTAGTACTGACAGGGTCTAACTATGGCTACACCTTC.

This chain uses TRBV11-1 with TRBJ2-1, with 10 bases matching TRBD1. Trimming took 0 bases from V and 4 from J; bases not matched to a gene: 9. Germline CDR1 SGHAT, CDR2 FQDESV (reference sequence). The CDR3 is 18 residues long. The CDR3 loop reads CASSLAQTGGAGYNEQFF. As DNA, the CDR3 is TGTGCCAGCAGCTTAGCGCAGACAGGGGGCGCCGGGTACAATGAGCAGTTCTTC.

The rearrangement links TRBV29-1 to TRBJ2-3; the D is unclear. The germline CDR1 and CDR2 sequences are SQVTM and ANQGSEA. V lost 5 bases and J lost 0, with 9 bases in between. This CDR3 region has 13 residues. This CDR3 is CSVRQTSTDTQYF. The CDR3 DNA reads as TGCAGCGTTCGCCAGACTAGCACAGATACGCAGTATTTT.

The CDR3 reads CASSVGTGGMNTEAFF. The CDR3 coding sequence is TGTGCCAGCAGCGTCGGGACCGGGGGAATGAACACTGAAGCTTTCTTT. The chain recombines TRBV9 with TRBJ1-1; D might be TRBD1 (5 bases). The V gene lost 2 bases and the J gene lost 0 bases, with 14 bases spanning the gap. The CDR3 is 16 amino acids. Germline V gene lookup returns CDR1 SGDLS and CDR2 YYNGEE.

The V and J genes are TRBV2 and TRBJ2-5; no clear D. Germline-derived CDR1 and CDR2 are SNHLY and FYNNEI. The CDR3 loop spans 12 amino acids. The ends were cut back, 4 bases at V and 5 bases at J, with 8 bases in the middle. CDR3 amino acids: CASSALEETQYF. CDR3 coding DNA: TGTGCCAGCAGTGCTCTCGAGGAGACCCAGTACTTC. The whole variable domain, remainder taken from reference TRBV2 and TRBJ2-5, is EPEVTQTPSHQVTQMGQEVILRCVPISNHLYFYWYRQILGQKVEFLVSFYNNEISEKSEIFDDQFSVERPDGSNFTLKIRSTKLEDSAMYFCASSALEETQYFGPGTRLLVL.

In this sample, this clone turned up a few times. The CDR3 loop reads CASSDPGQGDGYTF. The CDR3 region has the DNA TGTGCCAGTAGCGACCCGGGACAGGGGGATGGCTACACCTTC. The chain combines TRBV19 with TRBJ1-2, with TRBD1 identical over 11 bases. Germline V gene data show CDR1 as LNHDA and CDR2 as SQIVND (reference sequence). CDR3 length: 14 residues. V was pared by 6 bases and J by 6 bases, with 6 bases of the junction left unmatched.

The rearrangement uses TRBV19 and TRBJ2-3; 8 positions agree with TRBD2. Germline values: CDR1 LNHDA, CDR2 SQIVND (reference sequence). The CDR3 is 15 amino acids. After removal of 4 bases from V and 4 bases from J, the junction contained 7 bases not matched to a gene. CDR3 DNA: TGTGCCAGTAGTAATTCGGGAGGGCCCGCAGATACGCAGTATTTT. It codes for CASSNSGGPADTQYF.

The chain combines TRBV19 with TRBJ2-2; D remains ambiguous. The CDR3 loop spans 12 amino acids. The germline V gene encodes CDR1 LNHDA and CDR2 SQIVND (reference sequence). The V end lost 8 bases, the J end lost 3 bases, and 7 bases lay between the germline ends. CDR3 amino acids: CASSGYTGELFF. DNA of the CDR3: TGTGCCAGTTCAGGTTACACCGGGGAGCTGTTTTTT.

This clone was counted a single time. The chain recombines TRBV6-5 with TRBJ1-1; D may be TRBD1 (6 bases). This CDR3 spans 13 amino acids. Per germline, CDR1 MNHEY and CDR2 SVGAGI. Trimming shortened V by 0 bases and J by 4 bases, and 6 bases separated the two germline ends. For the CDR3, the DNA is TGTGCCAGCAGTTACTCCAGGGGCACTGAAGCTTTCTTT. Translating it yields CASSYSRGTEAFF.

CDR3 nucleotides: TGTGCCAGCAGCGTAGGGGCAGGGGGCTATAAAGAATATGGCTACACCTTC. It is translated as CASSVGAGGYKEYGYTF. The genes are TRBV9 and TRBJ1-2, with 8 bases that match TRBD1. This CDR3 comprises 17 residues. The V segment lost 0 bases and the J segment 5 bases; nucleotides outside the gene matches: 12. Germline loops: CDR1 SGDLS, CDR2 YYNGEE.

The rearrangement joins TRBV5-6 to TRBJ1-2; D not certain. Trimming took 4 bases from V and 4 from J, leaving 11 bases between them. Looked up from germline, CDR1 is SGHDT and CDR2 is YYEEEE. This CDR3 region has 13 residues. The CDR3 DNA follows: TGTGCCAGCAGCCCCGACACGACCTATGGCTACACCTTC. Translated, it gives CASSPDTTYGYTF.

The V gene is TRBV6-1, the J gene TRBJ2-1, with TRBD2 matching over 10 bases. V shed 2 bases, J shed 2 bases, and the junction held 3 bases outside the gene matches. CDR3 length: 16 residues. Germline V lookup: CDR1 MNHNS, CDR2 SASEGT. In nucleotides, the CDR3 is TGTGCCAGCAGTGAATGGCTAGCGGGGGCCTACAATGAGCAGTTCTTC. Translated: CASSEWLAGAYNEQFF.

The rearrangement joins TRBV19 to TRBJ2-1; 10 nucleotides match TRBD2. CDR3 size: 15 residues. The germline gives CDR1 LNHDA, CDR2 SQIVND (reference sequence). Trimming at V came to 7 bases and at J to 5 bases, leaving 8 bases not matched to a gene. The CDR3 reads CASNYIAGGHNEQFF. DNA of the CDR3: TGTGCCAGTAATTATATAGCGGGAGGCCACAATGAGCAGTTCTTC.

The J gene is TRBJ1-2, the V gene TRBV19; D gene ambiguous. The V gene lost 3 bases and the J gene lost 2 bases, with 19 bases spanning the gap. Germline V gene lookup returns CDR1 LNHDA and CDR2 SQIVND (reference sequence). The CDR3 is made up of 17 amino acids. Here the CDR3 reads CASSMDIQAASNYGYTF. CDR3 DNA sequence: TGTGCCAGTAGTATGGATATCCAGGCCGCGTCCAACTATGGCTACACCTTC.

V gene TRBV27 combines with J gene TRBJ2-3; 13 bases line up with TRBD2. After removal of 5 bases from V and 0 bases from J, the junction contained 5 bases not matched to a gene. The CDR3 consists of 17 residues. Germline CDR1 reads MNHEY; CDR2 reads SMNVEV (reference sequence). CDR3 bases: TGTGCCAGCAGTCACGGGACTAGCGGGATCAGCACAGATACGCAGTATTTT. It specifies CASSHGTSGISTDTQYF.

This clone has only one observation. The chain couples TRBV7-2 to TRBJ2-7; 10 bases line up with TRBD2. The CDR3 is 15 amino acids. Trimming removed 5 bases from V and 0 bases from J; junction bases left unmatched: 4. Germline V gene lookup returns CDR1 SGHTA and CDR2 FQGNSA. The CDR3: CASSEGLADSYEQYV. In nucleotides, the CDR3 is TGTGCCAGCAGCGAAGGACTAGCGGACTCCTACGAGCAGTACGTC.

Here the CDR3 reads CASSLTERLNTEAFF. CDR3 coding DNA: TGTGCCAGCAGCCTAACTGAAAGATTGAACACTGAAGCTTTCTTT. J is TRBJ1-1 and V is TRBV5-4; no firm D call. Germline lookup yields CDR1 SGHNT and CDR2 YYREEE (reference sequence). This CDR3 comprises 15 residues. V was pared by 4 bases and J by 0 bases, with 13 bases between.